The subject of this entry is one TCR beta chain. What it binds is unknown. The data were taken from a study of identical twins. The study's findings and limits: The study found excess low generation probability among twin-shared out-of-frame alpha sequences. Zero-insertion analyses could be partly confounded by invariant MAIT and iNKT cells.

Using its own MiXCR run on the 5' RACE reads, TCRdb lists one record per CDR3 protein. Found here are about 890,000 distinct CDR3 sequences, around 12% of them singletons; the top ten hold roughly 1.6%. CDR3 length: 14 amino acids. Deletions cut 4 bases from V and 0 bases from J, with 10 bases between. CDR1 and CDR2 from the germline V gene are SQVTM and ANQGSEA. This same sample was also part of a study on yellow fever vaccine responses in identical twins.

The chain employs TRBV29-1 and TRBJ2-1; tentatively, D is TRBD2 (6 bases). Specimen: PBMCs. The source of this sequence is a woman between 18 and 30 years old in good health. The CDR3 DNA is TGCAGCGTTGGTGGGAGGAGCTCCTACAATGAGCAGTTCTTC. Translating it yields CSVGGRSSYNEQFF.